A selection of T cell receptor beta chains follows, all from one sample in a study of cytomegalovirus exposure and HLA in healthy donors. Generated by immunoSEQ multiplex PCR, the TCRdb table keeps only in-frame clones and is missing some. This sample has 150,000 to 200,000 clones, with 81% found just once. Sample: PBMCs. The source of these receptors is a man aged 50 to 59 in good health and CMV-seropositive. CDR3s include the opening cysteine and the closing phenylalanine or tryptophan. The D gene is left open where the match is weak. Part of the rows lack a size; the others show once, few, many or a class for expanded clones.

TRBV7-2	-	TRBJ2-7	-	TGTGCCAGCAGCCCCCGCGGGGGCGTAGACGAGCAGTACTTC	CASSPRGGVDEQYF
TRBV18	-	TRBJ1-1	-	TGTGCCAGCTCGCCTAACAGCCTAACGGTCACTGAAGCTTTCTTT	CASSPNSLTVTEAFF
TRBV11-3	-	TRBJ2-7	few	TGTGCCAGCAGCTTAGAAGGGGGCTACGAGCAGTACTTC	CASSLEGGYEQYF
TRBV28	TRBD1	TRBJ1-1	-	TGTGCCAGCAGTTTATTGTGGCAGGGGGGTAACACTGAAGCTTTCTTT	CASSLLWQGGNTEAFF
TRBV2	-	TRBJ2-3	-	TGTGCCAGCAGTGAAAGGTTAGCGGCAGATACGCAGTATTTT	CASSERLAADTQYF
TRBV2	TRBD2	TRBJ2-1	-	TGTGCCAAGGGACTAGCGGGGGCGGGGGGCAATGAGCAGTTCTTC	CAKGLAGAGGNEQFF
TRBV5-4	-	TRBJ1-4	once	TGTGCCAGCAGCTTTGAGGAAAAACTGTTTTTT	CASSFEEKLFF
TRBV30	-	TRBJ1-1	-	TGTGCCTGGAACCCACTAGGGGGGGTTAGCGCTTTCTTT	CAWNPLGGVSAFF
TRBV9	-	TRBJ2-1	-	TGTGCCAGCAGCGAGAGGGTTTCTACCTACAATGAGCAGTTCTTC	CASSERVSTYNEQFF
TRBV5-1	-	TRBJ1-1	-	TGCGCCAGCAGCCGGTCCGGGGGGAACACTGAAGCTTTCTTT	CASSRSGGNTEAFF
TRBV7-2	TRBD2	TRBJ2-2	-	TGTGCCAGCAACAAAGCGGGGTACACCGGGGAGCTGTTTTTT	CASNKAGYTGELFF
TRBV11-2	-	TRBJ1-1	-	TGTGCCAGCAGCTTCTACCAGGGAAACACTGAAGCTTTCTTT	CASSFYQGNTEAFF
TRBV5-1	-	TRBJ1-1	once	TGCGCCAGCAGCTTGCGGGGCACTGAAGCTTTCTTT	CASSLRGTEAFF
TRBV5-4	-	TRBJ2-2	-	TGTGCCAGCAGGCAGGGAACGAACACCGGGGAGCTGTTTTTT	CASRQGTNTGELFF
TRBV28	TRBD1	TRBJ2-2	-	TGTGCCAGCAGTTGGACAGGTAGAACCGGGGAGCTGTTTTTT	CASSWTGRTGELFF
TRBV7-2	TRBD2	TRBJ2-5	-	TGTGCCAGCAGCTTAGTTGGACTAGCGGGGGGGCGGAAGACCCAGTACTTC	CASSLVGLAGGRKTQYF
TRBV5-1	-	TRBJ2-5	-	TGCGCCAGCAGCTTGGGAAAAACAGGGTTGGGCGAGACCCAGTACTTC	CASSLGKTGLGETQYF
TRBV6-6	TRBD1	TRBJ1-4	-	TGTGCCAGCAGTCCCACAGGGGGCGGAGGCGAAAAACTGTTTTTT	CASSPTGGGGEKLFF
TRBV7-3	-	TRBJ1-1	-	TGTGCCAGCAGCTTAGGGGCTCCAGCCGAGAACACTGAAGCTTTCTTT	CASSLGAPAENTEAFF
TRBV5-1	-	TRBJ2-1	few	TGCGCCAGCAGCCCGCGGGGCCTAGATGAGCAGTTCTTC	CASSPRGLDEQFF
TRBV6-5	-	TRBJ1-2	-	TGTGCCAGCTCAGGGGTTTATGGCTACACCTTC	CASSGVYGYTF
TRBV5-1	-	TRBJ1-3	-	TGCGCCAGCAGCTTGGTAGGGGGCTCTGGAAACACCATATATTTT	CASSLVGGSGNTIYF
TRBV20-1	-	TRBJ2-7	-	TGCAGTGCTAGGACAGGCTACGAGCAGTACTTC	CSARTGYEQYF
TRBV6-6	-	TRBJ1-5	-	TGTGCCAGCAGTTACGTGGGGGGAGCTCAGCCCCAGCATTTT	CASSYVGGAQPQHF
TRBV15	TRBD2	TRBJ2-3	-	TGTGCCACCAGCAGAGATCCCGGCGGGAGAACAGATACGCAGTATTTT	CATSRDPGGRTDTQYF
TRBV2	-	TRBJ2-7	-	TGTGCCAGCAGTGAAGGCGGCTACGAGCAGTACTTC	CASSEGGYEQYF